The 31 T cell receptor beta chains below come from one sample, sequenced in a study of sequential checkpoint blockade in melanoma. Data came from immunoSEQ multiplex PCR; TCRdb stores just in-frame clones and leaves some out. The sample lists over 10,000 clones, almost 85% occurring once. As to treatment: randomized to nivolumab then ipilimumab (arm A) or the reverse (arm B). Sequences were derived from CD8+ T cells sorted from blood (inferred from file names), sampled from a patient given nivolumab and ipilimumab in sequence. These receptors were collected from a human donor with melanoma.

The chain carries TRBV6-5 and TRBJ2-3, with D perhaps matching TRBD2 (5 bases). The germline V gene encodes CDR1 MNHEY and CDR2 SVGAGI. CDR3 length: 14 residues. The V and J ends lost 2 bases and 6 bases respectively, with 12 bases between them. CDR3 residues: CASSYTFGVDTQYF. The CDR3 coding sequence is TGTGCCAGCAGTTACACCTTCGGGGTGGATACGCAGTATTTT.

V usage is TRBV2 and J usage is TRBJ1-2; TRBD1 agrees at 9 bases. The germline gives CDR1 SNHLY, CDR2 FYNNEI. The CDR3 length is 14 residues. V trimming: 6 bases; J trimming: 0 bases; junction bases outside the gene matches: 2. The CDR3: CASSYRGPNYGYTF. CDR3 in DNA: TGTGCCAGCAGCTACAGGGGGCCTAACTATGGCTACACCTTC. Full variable domain (missing parts from reference TRBV2 and TRBJ1-2): EPEVTQTPSHQVTQMGQEVILRCVPISNHLYFYWYRQILGQKVEFLVSFYNNEISEKSEIFDDQFSVERPDGSNFTLKIRSTKLEDSAMYFCASSYRGPNYGYTFGSGTRLTVV.

This clone occurred once. The chain employs TRBV6-5 and TRBJ2-7; 8 bases are shared with TRBD1. Germline loops: CDR1 MNHEY, CDR2 SVGAGI. With V trimmed by 2 bases and J by 1 base, 4 bases remained unmatched. The CDR3 has 15 residues. As DNA, the CDR3 is TGTGCCAGCAGTTACAGCCGGGACAGGTCCTACGAGCAGTACTTC. It yields the protein CASSYSRDRSYEQYF.

This chain joins TRBV7-9 and TRBJ1-2, with 8 bases that match TRBD1. The junction had 6 bases not matched to a gene; V was cut back by 4 bases and J by 8 bases. Per germline, CDR1 SEHNR and CDR2 FQNEAQ (reference sequence). CDR3 size: 13 residues. The CDR3 sequence: CASSSGQENGYTF. Written as DNA, the CDR3 is TGTGCCAGCAGCTCGGGACAGGAAAACGGCTACACCTTC.

The chain links TRBV7-9 to TRBJ2-2; possible D gene TRBD1, 5 bases. V lost 0 bases and J lost 0, with 5 bases in between. CDR1 is SEHNR, CDR2 FQNEAQ, per germline (reference sequence). The CDR3 length is 15 residues. The CDR3 protein is CASSLADTNTGELFF. DNA of the CDR3: TGTGCCAGCAGCTTAGCGGACACGAACACCGGGGAGCTGTTTTTT.

The chain recombines TRBV28 with TRBJ1-5, with unresolved D. Per germline, CDR1 MDHEN and CDR2 SYDVKM. The CDR3 length is 15 residues. Trimming took off 3 bases at V and 2 bases at J, with 11 bases between the two ends. CDR3 residues: CASSFPPLGNQPQHF. The CDR3, as DNA: TGTGCCAGCAGTTTCCCCCCCCTTGGCAATCAGCCCCAGCATTTT. Full variable domain (rest looked up from reference TRBV28 and TRBJ1-5): DVKVTQSSRYLVKRTGEKVFLECVQDMDHENMFWYRQDPGLGLRLIYFSYDVKMKEKGDIPEGYSVSREKKERFSLILESASTNQTSMYLCASSFPPLGNQPQHFGDGTRLSIL.

This clone has just a few counts. The CDR3 protein is CTSSPCGGRVGTDTQYF. The CDR3 DNA is TGCACCAGCAGCCCGTGCGGCGGGAGGGTAGGCACAGATACGCAGTATTTT. The V call is TRBV1, the J call TRBJ2-3; the D segment call TRBD2 is taken from the table without a DNA check. TRBV1 corresponds to a pseudogene. This CDR3 is 17 amino acids long.

DNA for the CDR3: TGTGCCAGCAGCTTAGACTCCCCTAGCGCACGGGAGGGAAACATTCAGTACTTC. This translates into CASSLDSPSAREGNIQYF. V gene TRBV7-6 combines with J gene TRBJ2-4, with 8 nucleotides matching TRBD2. J lost 6 bases, V lost 1 base, and 14 bases had no gene match. Germline V CDR1 and CDR2: SGHVS, FNYEAQ. This CDR3 spans 18 amino acids.

This rearrangement joins TRBV11-1 to TRBJ2-7; D is perhaps TRBD2 (6 bases). Trimming took off 7 bases at V and 2 bases at J, with 21 bases between the two ends. There are 16 residues in the CDR3. CDR1 and CDR2 from the germline V gene are SGHAT and FQDESV (reference sequence). The CDR3 nucleotides are TGTGCCAGCAACCCCCGCCGGGGGTTAGGTGCCTACGAGCAGTACTTC. This codes for CASNPRRGLGAYEQYF.

This chain connects TRBV19 to TRBJ2-1; 11 nucleotides match TRBD2. After removal of 6 bases from V and 0 bases from J, the junction contained 7 bases not matched to a gene. Germline assignment: CDR1 LNHDA and CDR2 SQIVND (reference sequence). This CDR3 region has 17 residues. The CDR3 sequence is CASRETSGAVSYNEQFF. The DNA for the CDR3 is TGTGCCAGTAGGGAGACTAGCGGGGCCGTCTCCTACAATGAGCAGTTCTTC.

The rearrangement links TRBV6-5 to TRBJ2-7, with 7 bases matching TRBD1. The V segment lost 2 bases and the J segment 5 bases; nucleotides outside the gene matches: 6. Germline V lookup: CDR1 MNHEY, CDR2 SVGAGI. This CDR3 spans 14 amino acids. CDR3 loop: CASSYGTVRDEQYF. In DNA form, the CDR3 reads TGTGCCAGCAGTTACGGGACAGTCAGAGACGAGCAGTACTTC.

This chain uses TRBV5-1 with TRBJ1-1, with TRBD1 as a possible D gene (6 bases). Between the trimmed V and J ends, which lost 4 bases and 0 bases, there was a span of 10 bases. CDR3 length equals 14 residues. In germline, CDR1 is SGHRS, CDR2 YFSETQ. In DNA form, the CDR3 reads TGCGCCAGCAGCGTACAGGGCCTGAACACTGAAGCTTTCTTT. It specifies CASSVQGLNTEAFF. Supplemented by reference TRBV5-1 and TRBJ1-1, the full variable domain reads KAGVTQTPRYLIKTRGQQVTLSCSPISGHRSVSWYQQTPGQGLQFLFEYFSETQRNKGNFPGRFSGRQFSNSRSEMNVSTLELGDSALYLCASSVQGLNTEAFFGQGTRLTVV.

The DNA for the CDR3 is TGTGCCAGCAGCAAAAGACAGTGGGACTATGGCTACACCTTC. Its protein product is CASSKRQWDYGYTF. This chain joins TRBV5-4 and TRBJ1-2, with a tentative D call TRBD1 (5 bases). Looked up from germline, CDR1 is SGHNT and CDR2 is YYREEE (reference sequence). This CDR3 region has 14 residues. V dropped 4 bases and J dropped 3 bases, with 13 bases sitting between them.

This clone was seen just once. The chain has TRBV7-2 and TRBJ1-2; no definite D call. The V gene's germline CDR1 is SGHTA and CDR2 FQGNSA. CDR3 size: 17 residues. V was shortened by 5 bases and J by 4 bases, with 23 bases between the two germline ends. The DNA of the CDR3 is TGTGCCAGCAGCGCCGGTGGCGGAGACGGAAAGACCTATGGCTACACCTTC. This gives the protein CASSAGGGDGKTYGYTF. The full variable domain, completed using reference TRBV7-2 and TRBJ1-2, is GAGVSQSPSNKVTEKGKDVELRCDPISGHTALYWYRQSLGQGLEFLIYFQGNSAPDKSGLPSDRFSAERTGGSVSTLTIQRTQQEDSAVYLCASSAGGGDGKTYGYTFGSGTRLTVV.

V is TRBV2 and J is TRBJ2-3; no clear D. CDR1 and CDR2 from the germline V gene are SNHLY and FYNNEI. The CDR3 loop spans 11 amino acids. V was trimmed by 10 bases and J by 2 bases, leaving 7 bases between them. In nucleotides, the CDR3 is TGTGCCACTCCCCTCACAGATACGCAGTATTTT. It specifies CATPLTDTQYF.

This chain connects TRBV25-1 to TRBJ2-3; D is ambiguous. Germline V gene sequence: CDR1 MGHDK, CDR2 SYGVNS. Trimming shortened V by 1 base and J by 7 bases, and 9 bases separated the two germline ends. The CDR3 contains 13 residues. DNA of the CDR3: TGTGCCAGCAGTGAATCCCTCCGTAATACGCAGTATTTT. Translation: CASSESLRNTQYF.

Only one count was recorded for this clone. The chain joins TRBV4-1 to TRBJ2-7; tentative D call: TRBD1 (5 bases). Trimming shortened V by 0 bases and J by 2 bases, and 11 bases separated the two germline ends. Germline assignment: CDR1 MGHRA and CDR2 YSYEKL. CDR3 length: 15 amino acids. The CDR3 nucleotides read TGCGCCAGCAGCCAAGAGGTCAGGGCGACCTACGAGCAGTACTTC. It is translated as CASSQEVRATYEQYF.

The chain recombines TRBV25-1 with TRBJ2-1, with 12 bases aligning to TRBD1. The CDR3 contains 17 residues. Germline V gene lookup returns CDR1 MGHDK and CDR2 SYGVNS. Trimming at V came to 5 bases and at J to 2 bases, leaving 7 bases not matched to a gene. CDR3 region: CASSTHGTGGPYNEQFF. The CDR3 nucleotides are TGTGCCAGCAGTACTCATGGGACAGGGGGCCCCTACAATGAGCAGTTCTTC.

The chain carries TRBV9 and TRBJ2-2; TRBD2 matches at 15 bases. CDR1 is SGDLS, CDR2 YYNGEE, per germline. V trimming: 4 bases; J trimming: 3 bases; junction bases outside the gene matches: 19. The CDR3 has 22 amino acids. CDR3 nucleotides: TGTGCCAGCAGCACACAGGGGCTTGTCGGACTAGCGGGAGGGCGGGACACCGGGGAGCTGTTTTTT. This encodes CASSTQGLVGLAGGRDTGELFF.

This chain uses TRBV7-9 with TRBJ1-1; a weak D match, TRBD1 (5 bases). CDR3 length equals 14 residues. The germline V and J ends were trimmed by 1 base and 4 bases, with 10 bases remaining between them. Germline V gene sequence: CDR1 SEHNR, CDR2 FQNEAQ (reference sequence). The CDR3 coding sequence is TGTGCCAGCAGCTTAGGCGGGGCGAGCACTGAAGCTTTCTTT. Encoded protein: CASSLGGASTEAFF.

The chain employs TRBV7-9 and TRBJ2-7, with D hard to call. V lost 1 base and J lost 5, with 12 bases in between. The CDR3 covers 14 residues. The germline V gene has CDR1 SEHNR and CDR2 FQNEAQ (reference sequence). CDR3 amino acids: CASSLEAGPHEQYF. The CDR3 nucleotides are TGTGCCAGCAGCTTAGAGGCAGGTCCCCACGAGCAGTACTTC.

The CDR3 region is CASKFGTGWLNEQFF. CDR3 DNA: TGTGCCAGCAAGTTTGGGACAGGGTGGTTAAATGAGCAGTTCTTC. This chain joins TRBV5-4 and TRBJ2-1, with 9 bases fitting TRBD1. With V trimmed by 6 bases and J by 7 bases, 11 bases remained unmatched. Germline CDR1 reads SGHNT; CDR2 reads YYREEE (reference sequence). The CDR3 totals 15 residues.

The V gene is TRBV15, the J gene TRBJ1-4; unclear D gene. V was shortened by 1 base and J by 4 bases, with 10 bases between the two germline ends. CDR3 length equals 15 residues. Germline CDR1 and CDR2: LNHNV and YYDKDF (reference sequence). CDR3 amino acids: CATSRAIQINEKLFF. For the CDR3, the DNA is TGTGCCACCAGCAGAGCGATTCAGATTAATGAAAAACTGTTTTTT. Complete variable domain (other parts from reference TRBV15 and TRBJ1-4): DAMVIQNPRYQVTQFGKPVTLSCSQTLNHNVMYWYQQKSSQAPKLLFHYYDKDFNNEADTPDNFQSRRPNTSFCFLDIRSPGLGDTAMYLCATSRAIQINEKLFFGSGTQLSVL.

This chain uses TRBV7-6 with TRBJ2-7; tentative D call: TRBD1 (5 bases). V was pared by 4 bases and J by 0 bases, with 10 bases between. Per germline, CDR1 SGHVS and CDR2 FNYEAQ. CDR3 length: 14 residues. Written as DNA, the CDR3 is TGTGCCAGCAGCTCAACAGGATACTCCTACGAGCAGTACTTC. This sequence encodes CASSSTGYSYEQYF.

The rearrangement joins TRBV27 to TRBJ2-3; D gene ambiguous. V was pared by 7 bases and J by 8 bases, with 10 bases between. Germline V gene data show CDR1 as MNHEY and CDR2 as SMNVEV (reference sequence). The CDR3 is 11 amino acids. In nucleotides, the CDR3 is TGTGCCAGCACATATCAGCGTACGCAGTATTTT. It codes for CASTYQRTQYF.

This sequence joins TRBV7-2 and TRBJ2-7, with TRBD2 identical over 7 bases. The CDR3 loop spans 15 amino acids. Germline CDR1 and CDR2: SGHTA and FQGNSA. V gave up 3 bases and J gave up 1 base; unmatched junction bases: 6. CDR3 in DNA: TGTGCCAGCAGCTTTGGTAGCGGGCCTTCCTACGAGCAGTACTTC. Its protein is CASSFGSGPSYEQYF.

The V call is TRBV10-3, the J call TRBJ1-1; perhaps TRBD1 as D (5 bases). The ends were cut back, 7 bases at V and 0 bases at J, with 30 bases in the middle. The CDR3 consists of 20 residues. Germline CDR1 ENHRY, CDR2 SYGVKD. DNA for the CDR3: TGTGCCATCACCCGTTTTAGAGCCGACGGTAAGGGGAGGATGAACACTGAAGCTTTCTTT. The encoded protein is CAITRFRADGKGRMNTEAFF.

The chain carries TRBV27 and TRBJ2-2, with TRBD1 matching over 8 bases. Germline CDR1 and CDR2: MNHEY and SMNVEV (reference sequence). The CDR3 spans 15 residues. The V and J ends lost 8 bases and 0 bases, in that order; junction bases with no gene match: 5. CDR3 residues: CASGGQDSNTGELFF. The DNA of the CDR3 is TGTGCCAGCGGGGGACAGGACTCGAACACCGGGGAGCTGTTTTTT.

The CDR3 sequence is CASSERGSTELGRGYTF. In DNA, the CDR3 is TGTGCCAGCAGTGAACGGGGATCAACAGAGTTAGGACGTGGCTACACCTTC. The chain is built from TRBV6-1 and TRBJ1-2; D ambiguous. The germline V gene encodes CDR1 MNHNS and CDR2 SASEGT. The CDR3 has 17 residues. Between the trimmed V and J ends, which lost 2 bases and 7 bases, there was a span of 23 bases.

J is TRBJ2-7 and V is TRBV11-2, with D hard to call. V dropped 5 bases and J dropped 4 bases, with 9 bases sitting between them. This CDR3 spans 12 amino acids. The V gene's germline CDR1 is SGHAT and CDR2 FQNNGV. The CDR3 nucleotides are TGTGCCAGCAGCCCACTCGCGTACGAGCAGTACTTC. It encodes CASSPLAYEQYF.

This clone was seen once. The chain has TRBV7-9 and TRBJ2-7; TRBD1 agrees at 7 bases. Germline V CDR1 and CDR2: SEHNR, FQNEAQ (reference sequence). CDR3 length: 14 amino acids. The trim removed 4 bases at V and 0 bases at J, leaving 3 bases unmatched. In DNA, the CDR3 is TGTGCCAGCAGCTCGGGACAGAACTCCTACGAGCAGTACTTC. Translated, it gives CASSSGQNSYEQYF.